This TCR beta chain was obtained from a study of blood T cell repertoires in COVID-19 (dated by TCRdb to the early 2020s). Context from the whole study: The collaborator samples originated in the United States, Italy and Spain and spanned the acute and convalescent phases of COVID-19. The dataset comprised deeply sampled blood TCRbeta repertoires from subjects exposed to, actively infected with, or recovered from COVID-19. The repertoires were released in a freely available public database meant as a resource for research on the immune response to SARS-CoV-2. Samples were obtained from the ongoing ImmuneRACE study (first 160 participants) and from over 1,000 subjects provided by 6 global collaborators. The material from the prospective study consisted of cDNA or gDNA derived from T cells, B-cell-depleted T cells, or PBMCs. Nearly every sample came with metadata listing a de-identified subject ID, COVID-19 status, age in years and sex. Where HLA class I and class II types were available, the types were taken from metadata supplied by the sample provider, not from assay-based typing.

Study-level results and caveats: The amount of clinical and demographic metadata varied by source and participant and was provided uncurated.

Here V drops 6 bases and J drops 2 bases, and the junction holds 4 bases not matched to any gene. The germline V gene (reference sequence) supplies CDR1 MNHNY and CDR2 SVGAGI. Reading from cysteine to phenylalanine, the CDR3 counts 15 amino acids. Only the CDR3 DNA is retained, 45 bases long and in frame from the first base. Each collaborating institution followed its own protocols to collect whole blood in K2EDTA tubes. For TCRbeta analysis, collaborators shipped samples in one of three forms: frozen whole blood, isolated PBMCs, or DNA extracted from either of those sample types. TCRbeta CDR3 regions were amplified from genomic DNA by means of the immunoSEQ Assay, a bias-controlled multiplex PCR. On the authors' methods: Nucleated cell counts per sample were estimated from amplification of reference gene primers within the assay. To quantify the absolute abundance of each unique TCRbeta CDR3 rearrangement, sequence reads were collapsed and filtered. For each sample, productive Simpson clonality was calculated by taking the square root of Simpson's diversity index across productive rearrangements. In TCRdb, the immuneACCESS table is reduced to in-frame sequences with V and J assigned. These tables do not hold every clone; where another copy was compared, an unresolved V gene accounts for under half, and the others remain unexplained. The DNA was the basis for D and trimming; V, J and clone size are from that table. The sample table shows some 120,000 clones, and roughly nine tenths are seen once. The biggest ten clones account for less than 30% of the sample.

This clone was counted once. Its antigen target is currently unknown. No base-level quality is on record; no much larger clone is a single base apart. The chain was built from TRBV6-6 and TRBJ2-1, with 10 junctional bases fitting TRBD2. This clonotype was sampled from a man aged 65 to 85 with active or convalescent COVID-19. The material sequenced was peripheral blood. The CDR3 region has the sequence CASSPTSGTYNEQFF. The DNA is as follows: TGTGCCAGCAGCCCCACTAGCGGGACCTACAATGAGCAGTTCTTC.